This T cell receptor (beta chain) was recovered during a study of T cells in tumors after PD-1 blockade. Study-wide points: Roughly two fifths of tumor TCR clonotypes were also found in blood.

A note on this clone: Its target is not known.

Clones were sequenced by immunoSEQ multiplex PCR, and TCRdb holds only the in-frame ones, with some missing. The sample records nearly 25,000 clones, 80% to 85% being singletons. V lost 6 bases to trimming and J lost 4 bases; unmatched junction nucleotides: 9. The CDR3 has 14 residues. Germline V gene sequence: CDR1 SNHLY, CDR2 FYNNEI. This chain links TRBV2 with TRBJ2-7; TRBD1 matches at 7 bases. This TCR derives from a human donor with basal cell carcinoma. This material consisted of PBMCs, taken after anti-PD-1 treatment. Here the CDR3 reads CASSETGLGYEQYF. The CDR3 DNA reads as TGTGCCAGCAGCGAGACAGGGTTAGGTTACGAGCAGTACTTC.